Reported below is one T cell receptor (beta chain). No antigen is known for it. This sample is part of a study of blood T cells in healthy people across ages. The study's findings and limits: TCR beta diversity per million T cells fell roughly linearly with age.

CDR1 and CDR2 from the germline V gene are LGHNA and YSLEER. Between the trimmed V and J ends, which lost 1 base and 3 bases, there was a span of 16 bases. The CDR3 consists of 16 residues. Every sample yielded at least 7 million isolated PBMCs. Total RNA extracted from each sample amounted to at least 6 micrograms. Primed by a sample-barcoded 5' primer and a J-beta primer mix, a second PCR proceeded for 7 to 11 cycles. TCRdb re-derived calls from the 5' RACE reads in MiXCR, one entry per CDR3 protein. The sample yields approximately 800,000 distinct CDR3 sequences, roughly 60% seen once. The rearrangement links TRBV4-3 to TRBJ2-7, with D unclear. This clonotype originated in a man aged 30-40 years in good health. The sample was blood. CDR3: CASSQAFQSAVYEQYF. CDR3 nucleotides: TGCGCCAGCAGCCAAGCCTTTCAAAGCGCGGTCTACGAGCAGTACTTC.